These 21 T cell receptor beta chains were all obtained from the same sample, sequenced in a study of T cell changes during pregnancy in multiple sclerosis. Method: immunoSEQ multiplex PCR; TCRdb's copy keeps in-frame clones and lacks some. The sample has about 53,000 clones, approximately 91% seen once. The material was CD4+ T cells from peripheral blood mononuclear cells, obtained in the third trimester of pregnancy. The receptors shown here come from a female donor with multiple sclerosis, enrolled in a pregnancy study.

The chain combines TRBV9 with TRBJ1-1, with TRBD1 matching 12 bases. V lost 0 bases and J lost 0; bases outside the gene matches: 9. Per germline, CDR1 SGDLS and CDR2 YYNGEE. This CDR3 has 19 amino acids. CDR3 sequence: CASSVDGTGGYHVNTEAFF. The CDR3 DNA is TGTGCCAGCAGCGTAGACGGGACAGGGGGCTACCACGTGAACACTGAAGCTTTCTTT.

This sequence joins TRBV7-8 and TRBJ1-3; D is ambiguous. CDR3 size: 13 residues. Germline lookup yields CDR1 SGHVS and CDR2 FQNEAQ. Trimming cost V 0 bases and J 5 bases, with 5 bases left between them. The CDR3: CASSLARRNTIYF. DNA of the CDR3: TGTGCCAGCAGCTTAGCGCGCAGAAACACCATATATTTT.

This chain links TRBV10-2 with TRBJ2-6; 8 nucleotides line up with TRBD1. The J segment lost 4 bases and the V segment lost 3 bases, leaving 2 bases of the junction unmatched. The CDR3 is 15 amino acids. Per the germline V gene, CDR1 is WSHSY and CDR2 is SAAADI. The DNA of the CDR3 is TGCGCCAGCAGTGAACAGGGGGGAGGGGCCAACGTCCTGACTTTC. This translates into CASSEQGGGANVLTF.

The V gene is TRBV7-2, the J gene TRBJ1-3; TRBD1 might be the D (5 bases). The CDR3 loop spans 17 amino acids. Germline CDR1 reads SGHTA; CDR2 reads FQGNSA. V was shortened by 5 bases and J by 9 bases, with 26 bases between the two germline ends. This CDR3 reads CASSRGAQPGSGGTIYF. Here the CDR3 DNA reads TGTGCCAGCAGCCGCGGGGCGCAGCCCGGGTCTGGTGGCACCATATATTTT. The full variable domain, its missing parts supplied by reference TRBV7-2 and TRBJ1-3, is GAGVSQSPSNKVTEKGKDVELRCDPISGHTALYWYRQSLGQGLEFLIYFQGNSAPDKSGLPSDRFSAERTGGSVSTLTIQRTQQEDSAVYLCASSRGAQPGSGGTIYFGEGSWLTVV.

This chain connects TRBV7-6 to TRBJ1-2; D not certain. This CDR3 comprises 14 residues. V shed 5 bases and J shed 3 bases, with 13 bases lying between them. The germline V gene encodes CDR1 SGHVS and CDR2 FNYEAQ. As DNA, the CDR3 is TGTGCCAGCAGCAGTGGCATGAGGGACTATGGCTACACCTTC. This sequence encodes CASSSGMRDYGYTF.

CDR3 amino acids: CASSFESPGQGEKLFF. CDR3 sequence (DNA): TGTGCCAGCAGTTTCGAGTCGCCGGGACAGGGTGAAAAACTGTTTTTT. This sequence joins TRBV6-5 and TRBJ1-4; TRBD1 aligns across 9 bases. Germline CDR1 MNHEY, CDR2 SVGAGI. Trimming removed 4 bases from V and 7 bases from J; junction bases left unmatched: 10. The CDR3 spans 16 residues.

The gene calls are TRBV6-1 and TRBJ2-2, with a possible D match to TRBD1 (5 bases). This CDR3 spans 14 amino acids. The germline CDR1 and CDR2 sequences are MNHNS and SASEGT. Trimming removed 2 bases from V and 5 bases from J, with 9 bases in between. The CDR3 nucleotides read TGTGCCAGCAGTGAACTTCAGGGAACCGGGGAGCTGTTTTTT. This translates into CASSELQGTGELFF.

The chain uses TRBV6-5 and TRBJ2-5, with 9 positions matching TRBD1. CDR1 is MNHEY and CDR2 is SVGAGI in the germline V gene. The junction had 7 bases not matched to a gene; V was cut back by 6 bases and J by 5 bases. The CDR3 has 14 residues. For the CDR3, the DNA is TGTGCCAGCAGGGAACAGGGGGCAGGGGAGACCCAGTACTTC. It encodes CASREQGAGETQYF.

The gene calls are TRBV11-2 and TRBJ1-2, with TRBD1 identical over 7 bases. V shed 5 bases, J shed 6 bases, and the junction held 15 bases outside the gene matches. This CDR3 contains 16 residues. Germline CDR1 reads SGHAT; CDR2 reads FQNNGV. The CDR3 loop reads CASSLDREWAPNGYTF. The CDR3 DNA reads as TGTGCCAGCAGCCTTGACAGGGAATGGGCTCCGAATGGCTACACCTTC. The whole variable domain, remainder taken from reference TRBV11-2 and TRBJ1-2, is EAGVAQSPRYKIIEKRQSVAFWCNPISGHATLYWYQQILGQGPKLLIQFQNNGVVDDSQLPKDRFSAERLKGVDSTLKIQPAKLEDSAVYLCASSLDREWAPNGYTFGSGTRLTVV.

The gene calls are TRBV6-1 and TRBJ1-5; 9 nucleotides agree with TRBD1. V lost 6 bases, J lost 5 bases, and 8 bases stayed unmatched. Germline V gene sequence: CDR1 MNHNS, CDR2 SASEGT. The CDR3 spans 15 residues. CDR3 residues: CASSYRDRAHQPQHF. The CDR3 nucleotides are TGTGCCAGCAGCTACCGGGACAGGGCCCATCAGCCCCAGCATTTT.

V and J are TRBV25-1 and TRBJ2-7; 7 bases line up with TRBD2. The germline V gene encodes CDR1 MGHDK and CDR2 SYGVNS. This CDR3 has 16 residues. The V gene end was trimmed by 3 bases and the J gene end by 3 bases; junction bases not matched to a gene: 11. As DNA, the CDR3 is TGTGCCAGCAGTGATGGTCGCTTACGCGGGAGCTACGAGCAGTACTTC. Amino acids: CASSDGRLRGSYEQYF.

This rearrangement joins TRBV6-6 to TRBJ1-1; D perhaps matches TRBD1 (5 bases). The CDR3 is 14 residues long. Deletions cut 7 bases from V and 6 bases from J, with 18 bases between. The germline CDR1 and CDR2 sequences are MNHNY and SVGAGI (reference sequence). CDR3 protein: CASMIPKGQSEAFF. CDR3 in DNA: TGTGCCAGCATGATCCCCAAGGGGCAGTCTGAAGCTTTCTTT.

The V gene is TRBV12-5, the J gene TRBJ1-3; D is possibly TRBD1 (6 bases). Trimming pared 0 bases from V and 2 bases from J, leaving 14 bases between. Germline CDR1 reads LGHNT; CDR2 reads FRNRAP. The CDR3 spans 17 residues. The CDR3 bases are TGTGCTAGTGGTTTGGTACTCTCAGGGGAAGCTGGAAACACCATATATTTT. As protein: CASGLVLSGEAGNTIYF.

The V gene is TRBV19, the J gene TRBJ2-7; TRBD1 is a possible D gene (5 bases). The V end lost 3 bases, the J end lost 7 bases, and 10 bases lay between the germline ends. The CDR3 contains 12 residues. Germline CDR1 is LNHDA and CDR2 is SQIVND (reference sequence). DNA of the CDR3: TGTGCCAGTAGTATTCCAGGGCGAGAGCAGTACTTC. Its translation: CASSIPGREQYF.

The CDR3 DNA reads TGTGCCAGCAGCCAAGGTCTTGGACGGGGGTACAATGAGCAGTTCTTC. This translates into CASSQGLGRGYNEQFF. This chain connects TRBV14 to TRBJ2-1; tentative D call: TRBD2 (6 bases). Germline V gene data show CDR1 as SGHDN and CDR2 as FVKESK. Trimming shortened V by 1 base and J by 4 bases, and 14 bases separated the two germline ends. The CDR3 consists of 16 residues.

This clone has only a few counts. The chain is built from TRBV19 and TRBJ1-6; D call uncertain. The CDR3 loop spans 14 amino acids. Germline assignment: CDR1 LNHDA and CDR2 SQIVND (reference sequence). With 6 bases removed from V and 11 bases from J, the gap between germline ends came to 17 bases. The CDR3: CASSPGVGNPPLHF. DNA for the CDR3: TGTGCCAGTAGCCCCGGGGTCGGGAATCCACCCCTCCACTTT.

The chain's CDR3 is CASSVAGGHNEQFF. The CDR3, as DNA: TGTGCCAGCAGCGTAGCGGGGGGGCACAATGAGCAGTTCTTC. The V gene is TRBV5-6, the J gene TRBJ2-1; 11 bases agree with TRBD2. J was trimmed by 5 bases and V by 4 bases; bases with no gene match: 2. This CDR3 has 14 residues. Germline CDR1 is SGHDT and CDR2 is YYEEEE.

This clone has a handful of counts. This chain uses TRBV5-8 with TRBJ1-3, with 10 bases fitting TRBD1. CDR3 length equals 15 residues. Germline-derived CDR1 and CDR2 are SGHTS and YDEGEE. The V gene end was trimmed by 1 base and the J gene end by 5 bases; junction bases not matched to a gene: 3. CDR3: CASSLRTGGRNTIYF. The CDR3 coding sequence is TGTGCCAGCAGCTTGAGGACAGGGGGGAGAAACACCATATATTTT.

DNA for the CDR3: TGTGCCACCGGCTCCAATAGCGGGGGCCCCACAGATACGCAGTATTTT. Protein: CATGSNSGGPTDTQYF. The V gene is TRBV10-3, the J gene TRBJ2-3; 9 bases map to TRBD2. Unmatched junction bases numbered 13, after V lost 10 bases and J lost 2 bases. CDR1 and CDR2 (germline): ENHRY, SYGVKD. The CDR3 is 16 residues long.

The CDR3 loop is CASSLRTASGYTF. Written as DNA, the CDR3 is TGTGCCAGCAGTTTAAGGACAGCCTCTGGCTACACCTTC. The chain recombines TRBV28 with TRBJ1-2; weak D call: TRBD1 (6 bases). From germline, CDR1 is MDHEN and CDR2 SYDVKM. V lost 2 bases and J 7 bases, leaving 11 bases between the germline ends. CDR3 length equals 13 residues.

This rearrangement joins TRBV11-2 to TRBJ2-7; tentatively, D is TRBD2 (6 bases). Deletions cut 5 bases from V and 7 bases from J, with 15 bases between. CDR1 and CDR2 from the germline V gene are SGHAT and FQNNGV. There are 13 residues in the CDR3. Here the CDR3 reads CASSVGLSGEQYF. The CDR3 nucleotides are TGTGCCAGCAGCGTGGGACTTTCGGGTGAGCAGTACTTC. Complete variable domain (other parts from reference TRBV11-2 and TRBJ2-7): EAGVAQSPRYKIIEKRQSVAFWCNPISGHATLYWYQQILGQGPKLLIQFQNNGVVDDSQLPKDRFSAERLKGVDSTLKIQPAKLEDSAVYLCASSVGLSGEQYFGPGTRLTVT.